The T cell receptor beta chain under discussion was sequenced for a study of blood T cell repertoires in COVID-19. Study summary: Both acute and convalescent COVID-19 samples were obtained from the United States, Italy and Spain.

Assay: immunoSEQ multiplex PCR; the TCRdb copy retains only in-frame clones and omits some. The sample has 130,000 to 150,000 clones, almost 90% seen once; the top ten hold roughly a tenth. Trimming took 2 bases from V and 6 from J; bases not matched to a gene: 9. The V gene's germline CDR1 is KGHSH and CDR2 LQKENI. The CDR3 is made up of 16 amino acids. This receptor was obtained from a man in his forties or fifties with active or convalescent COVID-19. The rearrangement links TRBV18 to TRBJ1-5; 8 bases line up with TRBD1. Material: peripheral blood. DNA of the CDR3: TGTGCCAGCTCACCATCCGCCACAGGGGGAAGTCAGCCCCAGCATTTT. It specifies CASSPSATGGSQPQHF.